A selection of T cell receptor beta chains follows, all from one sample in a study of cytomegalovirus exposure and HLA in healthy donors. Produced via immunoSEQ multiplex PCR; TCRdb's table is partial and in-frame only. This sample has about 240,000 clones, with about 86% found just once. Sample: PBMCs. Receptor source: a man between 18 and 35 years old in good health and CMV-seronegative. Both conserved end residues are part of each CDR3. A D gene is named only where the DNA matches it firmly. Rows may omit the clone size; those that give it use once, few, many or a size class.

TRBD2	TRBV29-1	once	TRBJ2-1	CSVEVAGAHNEQFF	TGCAGCGTTGAGGTAGCGGGAGCCCACAATGAGCAGTTCTTC
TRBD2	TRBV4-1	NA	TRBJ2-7	CASSQDPSGYEQYF	TGCGCCAGCAGCCAAGACCCTAGCGGCTACGAGCAGTACTTC
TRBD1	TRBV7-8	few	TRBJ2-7	CASSPLRGPLYEQYF	TGTGCCAGCAGCCCGCTCAGGGGGCCCCTTTACGAGCAGTACTTC
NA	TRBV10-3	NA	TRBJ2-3	CAHRQDSSTDTQYF	TGTGCTCATCGGCAGGACTCTAGCACAGATACGCAGTATTTT
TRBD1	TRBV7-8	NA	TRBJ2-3	CASSGQGSGTDTQYF	TGTGCCAGCAGCGGACAGGGCTCGGGCACAGATACGCAGTATTTT
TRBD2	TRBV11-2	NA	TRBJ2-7	CASSHSGTTYEQYF	TGTGCCAGCAGCCATTCCGGGACTACCTACGAGCAGTACTTC
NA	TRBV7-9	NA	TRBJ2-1	CASSPSWSPYNEQFF	TGTGCCAGCAGCCCCAGCTGGAGCCCCTACAATGAGCAGTTCTTC
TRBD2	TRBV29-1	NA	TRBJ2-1	CSVEGGTSPFEQFF	TGCAGCGTTGAGGGGGGGACTAGTCCTTTTGAGCAGTTCTTC
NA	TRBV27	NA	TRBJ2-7	CASSFIAEAYEQYF	TGTGCCAGCAGTTTTATTGCAGAGGCCTACGAGCAGTACTTC
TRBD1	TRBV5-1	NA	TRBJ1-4	CASSPGQGGTNEKLFF	TGCGCCAGCAGCCCGGGACAGGGCGGCACTAATGAAAAACTGTTTTTT
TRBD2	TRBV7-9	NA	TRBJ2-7	CASSSVAGAPVAEQYF	TGTGCCAGCAGCTCCGTAGCGGGGGCCCCTGTCGCCGAGCAGTACTTC
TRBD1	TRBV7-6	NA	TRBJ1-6	CASSSEDRSSYNSPLHF	TGTGCCAGCAGCTCAGAGGACAGGAGCTCCTATAATTCACCCCTCCACTTT
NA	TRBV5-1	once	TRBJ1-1	CASSPDGRGTEAFF	TGCGCCAGCAGCCCCGACGGAAGGGGCACTGAAGCTTTCTTT
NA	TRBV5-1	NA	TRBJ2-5	CASSLNRGLETQYF	TGCGCCAGCAGCTTGAATCGGGGTCTTGAGACCCAGTACTTC
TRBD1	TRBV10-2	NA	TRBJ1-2	CASSAGTGGSYGYTF	TGCGCCAGCAGTGCCGGGACAGGCGGGTCCTATGGCTACACCTTC
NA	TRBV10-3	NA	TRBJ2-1	CAISESKTEDNEQFF	TGTGCCATCAGTGAGTCTAAGACAGAGGACAATGAGCAGTTCTTC
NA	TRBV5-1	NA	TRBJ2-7	CASSLVGGPAEQYF	TGCGCCAGCAGCCTGGTCGGGGGGCCTGCCGAACAGTACTTC
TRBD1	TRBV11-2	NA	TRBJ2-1	CASTVWRDRSFNEQFF	TGTGCCAGCACAGTGTGGCGGGACAGGAGTTTCAATGAGCAGTTCTTC
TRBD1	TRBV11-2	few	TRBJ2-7	CASSPGQGGYEQYF	TGTGCCAGCAGCCCCGGACAGGGGGGGTACGAGCAGTACTTC
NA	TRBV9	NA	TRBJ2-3	CASSVLTDTQYF	TGTGCCAGCAGCGTTCTGACAGATACGCAGTATTTT
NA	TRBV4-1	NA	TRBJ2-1	CASSQVGQYNEQFF	TGCGCCAGCAGCCAAGTTGGGCAGTACAATGAGCAGTTCTTC
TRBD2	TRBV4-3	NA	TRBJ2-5	CASSQDGGRKETQYF	TGCGCCAGCAGCCAAGATGGCGGGAGGAAGGAGACCCAGTACTTC
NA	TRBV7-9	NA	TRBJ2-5	CASSLGGPGETQYF	TGTGCCAGCAGCTTAGGTGGCCCGGGGGAGACCCAGTACTTC
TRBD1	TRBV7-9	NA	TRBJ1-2	CASSNDRVDTF	TGTGCCAGCAGCAACGACAGGGTTGACACCTTC
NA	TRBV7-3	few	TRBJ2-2	CASSSRLEGTGELFF	TGTGCCAGCAGCTCACGACTAGAGGGGACCGGGGAGCTGTTTTTT
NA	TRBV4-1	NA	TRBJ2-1	CASSPVQNAYNEQFF	TGCGCCAGCAGCCCCGTGCAGAACGCCTACAATGAGCAGTTCTTC
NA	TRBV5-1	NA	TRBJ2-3	CASSENPERTDTQYF	TGCGCCAGCAGCGAAAACCCTGAGCGCACAGATACGCAGTATTTT
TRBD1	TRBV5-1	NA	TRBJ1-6	CASSLGNRGSPLHF	TGCGCCAGCAGCTTGGGTAACAGGGGTTCACCCCTCCACTTT
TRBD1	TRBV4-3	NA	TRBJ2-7	CASSLAWTGDYEQYF	TGCGCCAGCAGCCTAGCGTGGACAGGGGATTACGAGCAGTACTTC
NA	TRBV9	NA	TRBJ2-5	CASSRGFQETQYF	TGTGCCAGCAGCAGGGGTTTCCAAGAGACCCAGTACTTC
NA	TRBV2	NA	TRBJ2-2	CASTTESTGELFF	TGTGCCAGTACAACAGAGAGCACCGGGGAGCTGTTTTTT
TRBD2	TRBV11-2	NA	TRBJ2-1	CASSLQVAGADEQFF	TGTGCCAGCAGCTTACAAGTAGCGGGAGCCGATGAGCAGTTCTTC